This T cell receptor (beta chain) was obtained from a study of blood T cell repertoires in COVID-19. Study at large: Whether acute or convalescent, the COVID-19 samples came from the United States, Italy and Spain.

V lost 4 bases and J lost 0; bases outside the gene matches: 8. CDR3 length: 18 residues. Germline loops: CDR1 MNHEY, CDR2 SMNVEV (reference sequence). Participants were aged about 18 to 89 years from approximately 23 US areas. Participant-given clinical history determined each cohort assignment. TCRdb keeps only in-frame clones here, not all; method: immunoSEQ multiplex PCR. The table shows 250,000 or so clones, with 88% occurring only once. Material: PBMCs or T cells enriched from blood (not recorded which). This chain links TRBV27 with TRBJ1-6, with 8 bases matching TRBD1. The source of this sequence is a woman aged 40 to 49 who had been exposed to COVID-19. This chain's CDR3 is CASSWDRDRSSYNSPLHF. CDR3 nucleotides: TGTGCCAGCAGTTGGGACCGGGACAGGAGCTCCTATAATTCACCCCTCCACTTT.